This T cell receptor (beta chain) was retrieved from a study of T cells in Graves' hyperthyroidism and ophthalmopathy (dated by TCRdb to between 2018 and 2020). Regarding the study in general: Peripheral blood samples were taken at the time of initial diagnosis, prior to any treatment. TCR V-J signatures able to tell the groups apart were searched for in a discovery cohort of 90 to 100 patients, of whom roughly 42 had Graves' ophthalmopathy and some 60 had stable Graves' hyperthyroidism. Whether ophthalmopathy could be predicted prospectively was tested in an independent validation cohort made up of some 20 hyperthyroidism patients plus 17 patients who later progressed to ophthalmopathy. The approximately 95 discovery patients were divided at random into training and test sets in a 7:3 ratio. The study also compared thyroid tissue and blood T-cell repertoires from several Graves' hyperthyroidism patients. After blood sampling, hyperthyroidism patients were treated with methimazole at a starting dose of 30 mg daily, and ophthalmopathy patients were treated with high-dose intravenous methylprednisolone. The paper describes TCR Vbeta CDR3 sequencing of about 140 peripheral blood samples, made up of roughly 40 ophthalmopathy patients, approximately 76 hyperthyroidism patients and 17 progressor patients. Overall results and qualifications from the work: No statistical method was used to set the sample size in advance, and investigators knew the group allocation. During validation, the model predicted progression to ophthalmopathy a median of around six months ahead of onset, with almost 71% sensitivity and around 72% specificity. A 13 V-J signature model separated ophthalmopathy from stable hyperthyroidism, with approximately 86% sensitivity and roughly 84% specificity in cross-validation and 80%/75% in testing. Most expanded thyroid clonotypes (frequency above 0.001) were also detected in blood, suggesting blood repertoires may reflect thyroid immune responses.

CDR1 and CDR2, looked up from the germline V gene, are KGHSH and LQKENI. The V and J ends are trimmed by 2 bases and 0 bases, leaving 13 bases between them. The CDR3 runs 16 amino acids, cysteine and phenylalanine included. Kept here is only the CDR3 DNA, which spans 48 bases and is read in frame from base 1. Moderately to severely active disease, a Clinical Activity Score of at least 3, a NOSPECS grade of at least 4, and a duration under 3 months were present in ophthalmopathy patients. Patients with uncontrolled infections, other autoimmune diseases, pregnancy or lactation were excluded. Diagnoses were established on the basis of clinical symptoms, serum thyroxine and TRAb, thyroid ultrasound, and orbital computed tomography. Ficoll-Paque density gradient centrifugation was used to isolate PBMCs from 10 ml of fresh peripheral blood. Trizol reagent was used to extract total RNA, and RNA quality was then checked on an Agilent 2100 Bioanalyzer.

This clonotype was seen a handful of times. Its antigen is unknown. It has no much larger one-base neighbor in the sample; base qualities were not kept. Amplification of TCR beta CDR3 regions was carried out from RNA transcripts. A first-round RT-PCR of the TCR CDR3 used the HTBI primer set with the Qiagen OneStep RT-PCR kit. The libraries were constructed in a second round of multiplex PCR and then size-selected and purified. Libraries were sequenced paired-end with 100 bp reads on an Illumina HiSeq2000. As for the authors' bioinformatics: SOAPnuke was used to process the raw data, with reads discarded if the reads contained adapters or uncalled bases, had a mean Phred below 15, or lacked an exact constant-primer or identifier match. COPE v1.2.5 was used to merge the high-quality paired reads, and each unique nucleotide sequence was defined as a clonotype. MiTCR v1.1 was used to align clonotypes to the IMGT TRBV, TRBD and TRBJ reference segments. Analysis was restricted to V-J combinations with a frequency above 0.0001, which covered roughly 99% of repertoires. A TCS score was defined as the ratio of F50 (clonal expansion) to E x V (chaos), with BLOSUM62-based TCRdist applied between CDR3 peptides within each V-J. Welch's t-statistics and random forest reduced fewer than 600 V-J features to 13, which were used in a naive Bayes classifier (R e1071). TCRdb applied fastp at Q25 and MiXCR to the public reads, then kept only in-frame beta chains. When rows share a CDR3 protein, they turn into one entry using the most common DNA and genes. The V and J calls shown here were made by TCRdb, not taken from the authors' results. The sample contains 640,000 or so distinct CDR3 sequences, approximately 15% of them found a single time. The ten largest clones take up roughly 7% of the sample.

The sample taken for sequencing was blood. The V and J segments used are TRBV18 and TRBJ2-5, and TRBD2 may be the D gene, going by 7 matching bases. The sequence was obtained from a woman under 30 with Graves' ophthalmopathy. The CDR3 corresponds to CASSPGRGTYQETQYF. In nucleotide form, the sequence is TGTGCCAGCTCACCAGGGAGGGGGACTTACCAAGAGACCCAGTACTTC.